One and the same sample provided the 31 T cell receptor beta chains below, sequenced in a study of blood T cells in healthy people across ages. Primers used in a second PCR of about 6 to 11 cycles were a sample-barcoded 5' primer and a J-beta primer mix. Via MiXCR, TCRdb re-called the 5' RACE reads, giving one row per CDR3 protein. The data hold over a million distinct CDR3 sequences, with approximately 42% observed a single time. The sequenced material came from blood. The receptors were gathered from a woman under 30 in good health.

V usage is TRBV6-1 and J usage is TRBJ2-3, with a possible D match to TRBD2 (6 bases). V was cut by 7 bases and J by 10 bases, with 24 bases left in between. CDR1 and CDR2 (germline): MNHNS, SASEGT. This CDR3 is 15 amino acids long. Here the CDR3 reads CASTPLARELDSQYF. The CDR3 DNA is TGTGCCAGCACCCCACTAGCCCGGGAGCTGGATTCGCAGTATTTT.

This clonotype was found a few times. CDR3 region: CASSRSVGGTTDTQYF. The CDR3 nucleotides read TGTGCCAGCAGTCGAAGCGTGGGGGGAACCACAGATACGCAGTATTTT. This rearrangement joins TRBV6-4 to TRBJ2-3; D possibly corresponds to TRBD2 (6 bases). The V end was cut by 5 bases, the J end by 2 bases, with 17 bases between. The CDR3 is 16 residues long. Germline V lookup: CDR1 MRHNA, CDR2 SNTAGT.

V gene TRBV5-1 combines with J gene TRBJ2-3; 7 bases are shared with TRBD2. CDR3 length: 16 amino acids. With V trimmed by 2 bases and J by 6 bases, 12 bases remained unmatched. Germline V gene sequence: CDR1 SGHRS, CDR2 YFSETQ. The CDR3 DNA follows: TGCGCCAGCAGCTTCCTTTTCGCGGGAGCGTTGGATACGCAGTATTTT. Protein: CASSFLFAGALDTQYF.

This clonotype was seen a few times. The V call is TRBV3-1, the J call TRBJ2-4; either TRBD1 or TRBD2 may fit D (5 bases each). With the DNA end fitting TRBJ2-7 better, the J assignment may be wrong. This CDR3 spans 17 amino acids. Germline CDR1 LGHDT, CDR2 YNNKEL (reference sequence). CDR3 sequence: CASSLHFRSLGDHEQYF. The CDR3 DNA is TGTGCCAGCAGCCTGCATTTCAGGTCGTTGGGGGACCACGAGCAGTACTTC.

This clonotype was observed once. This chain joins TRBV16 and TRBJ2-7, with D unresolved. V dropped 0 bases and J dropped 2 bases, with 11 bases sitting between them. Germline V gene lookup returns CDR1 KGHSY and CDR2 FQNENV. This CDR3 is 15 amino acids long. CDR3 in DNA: TGTGCCAGCAGCCAATCATGGGGATATACCTACGAGCAGTACTTC. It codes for CASSQSWGYTYEQYF.

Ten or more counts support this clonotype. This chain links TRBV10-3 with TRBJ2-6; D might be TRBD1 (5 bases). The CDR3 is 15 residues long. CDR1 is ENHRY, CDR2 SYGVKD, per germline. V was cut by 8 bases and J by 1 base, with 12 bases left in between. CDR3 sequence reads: CAIGADQSGANVLTF. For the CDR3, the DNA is TGTGCCATCGGGGCAGACCAGTCTGGGGCCAACGTCCTGACTTTC.

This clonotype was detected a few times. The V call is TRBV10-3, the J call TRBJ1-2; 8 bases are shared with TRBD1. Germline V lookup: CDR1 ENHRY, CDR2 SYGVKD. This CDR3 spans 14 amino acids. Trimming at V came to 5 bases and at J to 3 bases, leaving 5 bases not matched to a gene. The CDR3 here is CAISRDRQDYGYTF. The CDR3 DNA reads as TGTGCCATCAGTAGGGACAGGCAGGACTATGGCTACACCTTC.

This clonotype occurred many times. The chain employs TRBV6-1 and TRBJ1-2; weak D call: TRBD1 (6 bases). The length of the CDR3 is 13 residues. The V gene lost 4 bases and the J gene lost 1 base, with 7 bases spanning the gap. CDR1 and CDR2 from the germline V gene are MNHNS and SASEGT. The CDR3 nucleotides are TGTGCCAGCAGTGCGGACAGTAACTATGGCTACACCTTC. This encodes CASSADSNYGYTF.

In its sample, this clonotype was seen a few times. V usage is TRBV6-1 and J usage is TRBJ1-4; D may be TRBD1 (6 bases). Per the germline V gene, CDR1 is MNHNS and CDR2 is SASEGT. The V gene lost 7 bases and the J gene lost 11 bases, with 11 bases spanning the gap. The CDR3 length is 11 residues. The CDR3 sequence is CASMRGGKLFF. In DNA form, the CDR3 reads TGTGCCAGCATGAGGGGGGGGAAACTGTTTTTT.

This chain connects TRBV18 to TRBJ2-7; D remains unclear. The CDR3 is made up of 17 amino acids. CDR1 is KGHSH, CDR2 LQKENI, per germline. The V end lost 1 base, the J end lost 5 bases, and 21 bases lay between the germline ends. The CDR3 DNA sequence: TGTGCCAGCTCACCACTCTACATGGTCCCGTCTGAGAACGAGCAGTACTTC. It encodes CASSPLYMVPSENEQYF.

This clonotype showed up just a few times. The chain's CDR3 is CASSSPGQGRADTQYF. CDR3 DNA sequence: TGTGCCAGCAGTTCCCCGGGACAGGGGAGGGCAGATACGCAGTATTTT. The J gene is TRBJ2-3, the V gene TRBV28, with TRBD1 matching over 10 bases. The CDR3 spans 16 residues. Germline values: CDR1 MDHEN, CDR2 SYDVKM. V lost 4 bases, J lost 4 bases, and 8 bases stayed unmatched. Together with reference TRBV28 and TRBJ2-3, the CDR3 gives the full variable domain: DVKVTQSSRYLVKRTGEKVFLECVQDMDHENMFWYRQDPGLGLRLIYFSYDVKMKEKGDIPEGYSVSREKKERFSLILESASTNQTSMYLCASSSPGQGRADTQYFGPGTRLTVL.

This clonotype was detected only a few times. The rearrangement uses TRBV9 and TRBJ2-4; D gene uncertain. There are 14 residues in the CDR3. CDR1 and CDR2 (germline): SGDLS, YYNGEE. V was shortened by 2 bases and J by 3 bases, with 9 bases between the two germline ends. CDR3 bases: TGTGCCAGCAGCGTCGATATAGTCAAAAACATTCAGTACTTC. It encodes CASSVDIVKNIQYF.

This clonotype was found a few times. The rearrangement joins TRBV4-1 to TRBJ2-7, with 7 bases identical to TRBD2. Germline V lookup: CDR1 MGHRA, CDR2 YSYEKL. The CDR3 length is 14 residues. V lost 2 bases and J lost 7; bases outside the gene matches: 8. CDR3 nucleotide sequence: TGCGCCAGCAGCCAACCCACGACTAGCTTGGAGCAGTACTTC. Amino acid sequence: CASSQPTTSLEQYF.

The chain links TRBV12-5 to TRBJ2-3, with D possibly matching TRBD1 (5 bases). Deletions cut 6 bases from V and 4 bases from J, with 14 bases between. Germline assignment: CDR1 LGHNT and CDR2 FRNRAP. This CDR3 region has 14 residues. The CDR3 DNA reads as TGTGCTAGTGGAGAGCCCGACAGCCCAGATACGCAGTATTTT. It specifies CASGEPDSPDTQYF. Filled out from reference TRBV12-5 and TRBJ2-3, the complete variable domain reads DARVTQTPRHKVTEMGQEVTMRCQPILGHNTVFWYRQTMMQGLELLAYFRNRAPLDDSGMPKDRFSAEMPDATLATLKIQPSEPRDSAVYFCASGEPDSPDTQYFGPGTRLTVL.

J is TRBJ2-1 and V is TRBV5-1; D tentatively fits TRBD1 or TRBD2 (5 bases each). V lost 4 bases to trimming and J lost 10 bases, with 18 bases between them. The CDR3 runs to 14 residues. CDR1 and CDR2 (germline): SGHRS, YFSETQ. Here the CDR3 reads CASSTGTVTYEQFF. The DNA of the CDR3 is TGCGCCAGCAGCACCGGGACGGTCACCTACGAGCAGTTCTTC.

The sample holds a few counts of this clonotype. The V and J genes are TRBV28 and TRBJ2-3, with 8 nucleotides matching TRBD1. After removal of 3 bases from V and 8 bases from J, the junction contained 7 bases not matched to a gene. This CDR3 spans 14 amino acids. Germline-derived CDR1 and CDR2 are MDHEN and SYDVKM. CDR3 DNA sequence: TGTGCCAGCAGTTTCCTCCCCGGACAGGGTACGCAGTATTTT. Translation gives CASSFLPGQGTQYF.

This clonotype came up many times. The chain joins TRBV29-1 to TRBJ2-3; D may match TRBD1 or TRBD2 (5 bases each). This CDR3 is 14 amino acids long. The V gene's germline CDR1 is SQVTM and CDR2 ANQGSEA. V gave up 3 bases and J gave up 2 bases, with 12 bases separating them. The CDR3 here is CSVERGFNTDTQYF. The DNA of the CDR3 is TGCAGCGTTGAGAGGGGTTTCAACACAGATACGCAGTATTTT.

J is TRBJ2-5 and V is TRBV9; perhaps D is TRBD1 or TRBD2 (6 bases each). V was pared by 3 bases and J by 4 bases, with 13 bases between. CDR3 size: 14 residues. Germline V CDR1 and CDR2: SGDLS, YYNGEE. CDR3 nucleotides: TGTGCCAGCAGCGGGCGAGGGGGAGGAGAGACCCAGTACTTC. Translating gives CASSGRGGGETQYF.

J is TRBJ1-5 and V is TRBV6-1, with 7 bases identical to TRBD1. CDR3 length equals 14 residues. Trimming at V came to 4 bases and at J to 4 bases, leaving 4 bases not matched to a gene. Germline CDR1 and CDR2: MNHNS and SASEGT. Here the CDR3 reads CASSGDSFNQPQHF. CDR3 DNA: TGTGCCAGCAGTGGGGACAGCTTTAATCAGCCCCAGCATTTT.

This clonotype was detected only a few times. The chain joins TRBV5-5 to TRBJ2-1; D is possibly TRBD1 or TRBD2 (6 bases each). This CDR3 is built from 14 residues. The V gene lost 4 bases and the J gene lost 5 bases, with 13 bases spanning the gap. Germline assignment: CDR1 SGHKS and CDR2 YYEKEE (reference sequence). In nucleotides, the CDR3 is TGTGCCAGCAGCGGGGGGCCTACAGACAATGAGCAGTTCTTC. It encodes CASSGGPTDNEQFF.

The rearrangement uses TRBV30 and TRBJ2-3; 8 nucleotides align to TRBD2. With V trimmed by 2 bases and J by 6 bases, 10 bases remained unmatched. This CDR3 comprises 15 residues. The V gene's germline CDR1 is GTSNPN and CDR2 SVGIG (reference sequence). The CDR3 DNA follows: TGTGCCTGGAGTTTAACTAGCGGTTTCTCGGATACGCAGTATTTT. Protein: CAWSLTSGFSDTQYF. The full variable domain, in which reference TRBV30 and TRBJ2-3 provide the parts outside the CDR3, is SQTIHQWPATLVQPVGSPLSLECTVEGTSNPNLYWYRQAAGRGLQLLFYSVGIGQISSEVPQNLSASRPQDRQFILSSKKLLLSDSGFYLCAWSLTSGFSDTQYFGPGTRLTVL.

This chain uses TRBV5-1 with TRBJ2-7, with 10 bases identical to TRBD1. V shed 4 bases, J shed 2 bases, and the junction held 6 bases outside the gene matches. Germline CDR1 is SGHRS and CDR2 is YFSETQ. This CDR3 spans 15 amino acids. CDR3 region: CASSADRGPPYEQYF. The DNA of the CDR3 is TGCGCCAGCAGCGCCGACAGGGGGCCCCCCTACGAGCAGTACTTC.

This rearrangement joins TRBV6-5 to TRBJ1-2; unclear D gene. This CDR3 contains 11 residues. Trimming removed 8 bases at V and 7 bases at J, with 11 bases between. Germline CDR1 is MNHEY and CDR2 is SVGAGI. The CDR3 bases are TGTGCCAGCTCCCGCAGTTGTGGCTACACCTTC. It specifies CASSRSCGYTF.

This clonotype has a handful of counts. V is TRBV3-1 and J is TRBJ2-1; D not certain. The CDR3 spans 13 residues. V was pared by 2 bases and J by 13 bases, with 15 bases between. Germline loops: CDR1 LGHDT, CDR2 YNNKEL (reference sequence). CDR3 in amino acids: CASSQYSGRDQFF. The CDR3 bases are TGTGCCAGCAGCCAATATTCGGGTCGAGACCAGTTCTTC.

CDR3 nucleotides: TGCAGCGTTGTGGACAGTGTGAATGAAAAACTGTTTTTT. Amino acids: CSVVDSVNEKLFF. V usage is TRBV29-1 and J usage is TRBJ1-4, with D tentatively TRBD1 (6 bases). This CDR3 is built from 13 residues. In germline, CDR1 is SQVTM, CDR2 ANQGSEA. V gave up 4 bases and J gave up 5 bases, with 11 bases separating them.

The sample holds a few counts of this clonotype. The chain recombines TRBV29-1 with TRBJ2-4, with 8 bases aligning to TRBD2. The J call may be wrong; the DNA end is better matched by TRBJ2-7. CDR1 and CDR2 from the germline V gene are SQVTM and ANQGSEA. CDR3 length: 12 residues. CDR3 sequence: CSFSAGGYEQYF. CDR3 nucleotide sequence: TGCAGCTTTAGTGCGGGAGGCTACGAGCAGTACTTC.

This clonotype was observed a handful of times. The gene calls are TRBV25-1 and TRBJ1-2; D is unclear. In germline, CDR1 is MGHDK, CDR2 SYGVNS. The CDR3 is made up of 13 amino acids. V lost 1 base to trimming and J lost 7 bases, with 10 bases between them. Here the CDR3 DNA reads TGTGCCAGCAGTGAATCTGTGGGGTCTGGCTACACCTTC. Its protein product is CASSESVGSGYTF.

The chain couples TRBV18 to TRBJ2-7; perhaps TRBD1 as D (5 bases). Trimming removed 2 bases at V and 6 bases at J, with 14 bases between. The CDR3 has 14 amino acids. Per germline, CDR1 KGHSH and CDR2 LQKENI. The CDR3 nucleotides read TGTGCCAGCTCACCAAGAAAGATTCAGGGCGAGCAGTACTTC. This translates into CASSPRKIQGEQYF.

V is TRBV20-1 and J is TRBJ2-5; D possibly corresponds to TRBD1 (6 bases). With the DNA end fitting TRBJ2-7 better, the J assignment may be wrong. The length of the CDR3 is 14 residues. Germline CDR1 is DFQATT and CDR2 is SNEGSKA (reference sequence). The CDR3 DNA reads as TGCAGTGCCCCCTCCGGGACACAGACCTACGAGCAGTACTTC. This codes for CSAPSGTQTYEQYF.

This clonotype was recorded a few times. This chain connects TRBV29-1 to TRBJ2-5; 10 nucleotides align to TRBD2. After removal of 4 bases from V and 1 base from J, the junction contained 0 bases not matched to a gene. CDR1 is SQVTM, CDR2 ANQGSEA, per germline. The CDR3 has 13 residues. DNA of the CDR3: TGCAGCGTTGGACTAGCGGGCCAAGAGACCCAGTACTTC. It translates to CSVGLAGQETQYF.

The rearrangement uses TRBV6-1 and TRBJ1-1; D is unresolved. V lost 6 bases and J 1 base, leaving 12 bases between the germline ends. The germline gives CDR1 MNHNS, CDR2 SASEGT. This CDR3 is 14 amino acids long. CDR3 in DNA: TGTGCCAGCAGACCGCCTCGAGAGAACACTGAAGCTTTCTTT. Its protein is CASRPPRENTEAFF.